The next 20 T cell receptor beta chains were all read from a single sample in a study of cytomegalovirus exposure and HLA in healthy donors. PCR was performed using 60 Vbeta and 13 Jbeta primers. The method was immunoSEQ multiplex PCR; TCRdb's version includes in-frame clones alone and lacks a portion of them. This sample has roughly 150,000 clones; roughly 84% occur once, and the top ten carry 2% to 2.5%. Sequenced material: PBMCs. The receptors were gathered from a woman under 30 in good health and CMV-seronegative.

CDR3 nucleotide sequence: TGCGCCAGCAGCCAAGGTGTGGCTAGCGGGAACTACGAGCAGTACTTC. Protein product: CASSQGVASGNYEQYF. The gene calls are TRBV4-1 and TRBJ2-7, with 9 bases that match TRBD2. The CDR3 contains 16 residues. V shed 1 base, J shed 3 bases, and the junction held 7 bases outside the gene matches. In germline, CDR1 is MGHRA, CDR2 YSYEKL.

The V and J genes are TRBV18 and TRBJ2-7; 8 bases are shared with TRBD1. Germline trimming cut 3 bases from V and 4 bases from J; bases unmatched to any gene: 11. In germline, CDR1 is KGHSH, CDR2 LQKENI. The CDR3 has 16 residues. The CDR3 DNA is TGTGCCAGCTCACCTCCCTCCGGACAGGGTTCGTACGAGCAGTACTTC. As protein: CASSPPSGQGSYEQYF.

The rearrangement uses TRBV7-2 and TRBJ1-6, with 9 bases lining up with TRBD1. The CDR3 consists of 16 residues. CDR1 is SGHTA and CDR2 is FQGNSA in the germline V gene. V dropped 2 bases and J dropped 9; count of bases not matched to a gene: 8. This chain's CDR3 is CASSLNGQGRISPLHF. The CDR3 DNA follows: TGTGCCAGCAGCTTAAACGGACAGGGGAGAATTTCACCCCTCCACTTT.

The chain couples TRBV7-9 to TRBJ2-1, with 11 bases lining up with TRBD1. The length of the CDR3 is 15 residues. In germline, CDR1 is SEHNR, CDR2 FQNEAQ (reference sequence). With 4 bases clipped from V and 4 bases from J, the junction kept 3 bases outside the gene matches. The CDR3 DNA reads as TGTGCCAGCAGCTCGCGGGACAGGGGGTACAATGAGCAGTTCTTC. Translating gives CASSSRDRGYNEQFF. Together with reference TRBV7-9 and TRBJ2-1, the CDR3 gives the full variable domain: DTGVSQNPRHKITKRGQNVTFRCDPISEHNRLYWYRQTLGQGPEFLTYFQNEAQLEKSRLLSDRFSAERPKGSFSTLEIQRTEQGDSAMYLCASSSRDRGYNEQFFGPGTRLTVL.

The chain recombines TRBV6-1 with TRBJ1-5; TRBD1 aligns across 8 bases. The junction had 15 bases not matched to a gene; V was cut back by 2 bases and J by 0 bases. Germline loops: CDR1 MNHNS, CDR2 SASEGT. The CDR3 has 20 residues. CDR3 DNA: TGTGCCAGCAGTGAAACCAAGCTCCGGACAGGGCCTTATAGCAATCAGCCCCAGCATTTT. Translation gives CASSETKLRTGPYSNQPQHF.

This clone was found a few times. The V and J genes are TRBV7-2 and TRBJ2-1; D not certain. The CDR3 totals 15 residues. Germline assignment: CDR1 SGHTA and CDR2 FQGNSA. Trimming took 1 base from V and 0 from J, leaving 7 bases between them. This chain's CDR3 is CASSLEQASYNEQFF. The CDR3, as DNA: TGTGCCAGCAGCTTAGAGCAGGCCTCCTACAATGAGCAGTTCTTC.

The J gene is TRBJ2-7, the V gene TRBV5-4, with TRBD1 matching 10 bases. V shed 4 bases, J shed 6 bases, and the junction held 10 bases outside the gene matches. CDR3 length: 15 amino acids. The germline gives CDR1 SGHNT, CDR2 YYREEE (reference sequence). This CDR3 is CASSLKDRGASEQYF. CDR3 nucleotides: TGTGCCAGCAGCCTAAAGGACAGGGGGGCCAGCGAGCAGTACTTC.

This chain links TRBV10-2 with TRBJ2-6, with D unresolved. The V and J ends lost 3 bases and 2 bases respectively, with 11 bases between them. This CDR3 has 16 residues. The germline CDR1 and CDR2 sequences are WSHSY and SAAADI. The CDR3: CASSDGVFAGANVLTF. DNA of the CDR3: TGCGCCAGCAGTGATGGAGTATTCGCTGGGGCCAACGTCCTGACTTTC.

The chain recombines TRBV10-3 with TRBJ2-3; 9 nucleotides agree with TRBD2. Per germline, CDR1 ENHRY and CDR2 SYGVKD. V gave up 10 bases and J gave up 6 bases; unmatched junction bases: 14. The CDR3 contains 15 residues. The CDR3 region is CATRSGGGAGDTQYF. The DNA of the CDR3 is TGTGCCACCCGGTCTGGCGGGGGGGCCGGGGATACGCAGTATTTT.

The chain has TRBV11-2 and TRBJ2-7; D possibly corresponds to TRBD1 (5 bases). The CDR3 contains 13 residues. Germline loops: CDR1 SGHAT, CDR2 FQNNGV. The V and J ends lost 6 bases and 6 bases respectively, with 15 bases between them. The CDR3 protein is CASSPDSAVEQYF. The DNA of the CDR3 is TGTGCCAGCAGTCCAGACAGCGCCGTCGAGCAGTACTTC.

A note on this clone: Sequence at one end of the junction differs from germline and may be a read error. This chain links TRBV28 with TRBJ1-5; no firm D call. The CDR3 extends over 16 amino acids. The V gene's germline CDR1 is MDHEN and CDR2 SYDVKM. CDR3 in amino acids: CASSVLGVKNHHPQHF. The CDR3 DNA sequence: TGTGCCAGCAGTGTTCTCGGGGTGAAAAACCATCATCCCCAGCATTTT.

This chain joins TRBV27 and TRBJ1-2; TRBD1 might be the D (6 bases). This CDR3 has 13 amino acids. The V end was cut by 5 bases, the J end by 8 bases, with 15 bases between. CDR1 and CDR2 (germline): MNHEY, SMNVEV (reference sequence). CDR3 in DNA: TGTGCCAGCAGTACACAGGGCCTCATGGGCTACACCTTC. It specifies CASSTQGLMGYTF.

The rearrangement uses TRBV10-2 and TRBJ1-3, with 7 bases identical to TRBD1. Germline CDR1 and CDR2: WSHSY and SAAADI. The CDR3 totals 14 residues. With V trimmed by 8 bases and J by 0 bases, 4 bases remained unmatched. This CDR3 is CASGTALSGNTIYF. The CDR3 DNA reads TGCGCCAGCGGGACAGCGCTCTCTGGAAACACCATATATTTT.

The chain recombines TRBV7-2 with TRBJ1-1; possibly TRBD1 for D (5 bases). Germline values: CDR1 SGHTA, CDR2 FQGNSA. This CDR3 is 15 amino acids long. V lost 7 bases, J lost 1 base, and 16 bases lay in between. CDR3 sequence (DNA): TGTGCCAGCACCGTGGGGGGGAGTTGGAACACTGAAGCTTTCTTT. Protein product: CASTVGGSWNTEAFF.

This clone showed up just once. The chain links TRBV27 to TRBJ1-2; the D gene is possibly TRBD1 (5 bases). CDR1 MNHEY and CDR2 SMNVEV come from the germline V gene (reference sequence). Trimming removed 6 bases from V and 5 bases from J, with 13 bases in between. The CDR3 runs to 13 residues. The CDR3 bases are TGTGCCAGCAGCGAAGGGGTTCGGTATGGCTACACCTTC. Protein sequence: CASSEGVRYGYTF.

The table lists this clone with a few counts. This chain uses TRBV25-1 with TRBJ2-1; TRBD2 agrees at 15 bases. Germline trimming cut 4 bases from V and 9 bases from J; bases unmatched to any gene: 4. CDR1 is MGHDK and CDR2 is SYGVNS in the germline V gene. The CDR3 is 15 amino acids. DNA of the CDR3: TGTGCCAGCAGTGGAGGGACTAGCGGGAGGATTGAGCAGTTCTTC. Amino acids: CASSGGTSGRIEQFF.

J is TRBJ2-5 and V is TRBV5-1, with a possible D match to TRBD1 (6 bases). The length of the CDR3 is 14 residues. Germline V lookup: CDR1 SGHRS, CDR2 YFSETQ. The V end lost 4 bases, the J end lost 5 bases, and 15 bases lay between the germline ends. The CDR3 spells CASSPSQGRETQYF. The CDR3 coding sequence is TGCGCCAGCAGCCCCTCCCAGGGGCGGGAGACCCAGTACTTC.

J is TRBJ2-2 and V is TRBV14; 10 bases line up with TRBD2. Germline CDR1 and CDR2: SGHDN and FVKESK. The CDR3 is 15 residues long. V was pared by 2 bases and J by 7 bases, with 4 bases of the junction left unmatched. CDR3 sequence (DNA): TGTGCCAGCAGCCAACTAGCGGGGGTTGTCGGGGAGCTGTTTTTT. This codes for CASSQLAGVVGELFF.

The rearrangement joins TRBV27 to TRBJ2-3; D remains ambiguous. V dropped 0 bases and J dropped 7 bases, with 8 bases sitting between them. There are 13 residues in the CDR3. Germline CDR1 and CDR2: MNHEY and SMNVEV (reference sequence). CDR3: CASSLSSGYTQYF. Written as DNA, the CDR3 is TGTGCCAGCAGTTTATCGAGTGGTTATACGCAGTATTTT.

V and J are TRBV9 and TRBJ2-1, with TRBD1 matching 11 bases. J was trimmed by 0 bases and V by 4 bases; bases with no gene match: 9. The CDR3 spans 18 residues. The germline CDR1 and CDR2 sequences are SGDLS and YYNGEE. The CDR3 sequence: CASSMQGQGGFSYNEQFF. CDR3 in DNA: TGTGCCAGCAGCATGCAGGGACAGGGGGGTTTCTCCTACAATGAGCAGTTCTTC.